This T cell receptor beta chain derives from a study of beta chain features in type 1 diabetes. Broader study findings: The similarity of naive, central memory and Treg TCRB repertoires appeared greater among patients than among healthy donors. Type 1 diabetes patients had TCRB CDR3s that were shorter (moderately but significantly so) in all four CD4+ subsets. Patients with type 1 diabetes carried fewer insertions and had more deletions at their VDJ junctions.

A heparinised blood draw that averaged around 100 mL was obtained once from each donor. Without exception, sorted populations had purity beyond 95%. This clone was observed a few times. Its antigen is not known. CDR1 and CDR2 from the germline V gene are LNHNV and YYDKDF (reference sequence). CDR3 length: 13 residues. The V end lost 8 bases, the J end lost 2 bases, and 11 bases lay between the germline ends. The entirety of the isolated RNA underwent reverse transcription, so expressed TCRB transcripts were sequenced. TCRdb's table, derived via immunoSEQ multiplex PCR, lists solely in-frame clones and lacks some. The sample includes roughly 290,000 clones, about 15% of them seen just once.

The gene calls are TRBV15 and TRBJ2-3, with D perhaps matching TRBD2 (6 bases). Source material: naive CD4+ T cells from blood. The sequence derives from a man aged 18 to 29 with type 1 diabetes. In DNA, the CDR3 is TGTGCCACCGCTAGCGAGGCCACAGATACGCAGTATTTT. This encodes CATASEATDTQYF.